The entry that follows covers one TCR beta chain sequence. Which antigen it targets is not known. No much larger clone exists at a distance of one base, and base qualities are not known. These data come from a study of T cell changes during pregnancy in multiple sclerosis (dated by TCRdb to between 2019 and 2020). For context, the study as a whole: In women with multiple sclerosis, the researchers looked at how the T cell repertoire shifted as pregnancy progressed.

The germline V gene yields MGHRA for CDR1 and YSYEKL for CDR2. From the cysteine through the phenylalanine, the CDR3 covers 17 amino acids. Just the 51-base CDR3 DNA is kept, in frame starting at base 1. Trimming removed 1 base from V and 10 bases from J; the gene matches leave 16 bases unexplained. The method behind the library was the immunoSEQ multiplex PCR assay. The clones in this table, taken by TCRdb from immuneACCESS, are in-frame only. Not every clone is retained; where verified, under half of the shortfall comes from an unresolved V gene, and the cause of the rest is unknown. For this sample there are some 44,000 clones; approximately 90% appear just once. The top ten constitute roughly 0.7% of the sample.

The TCR sequence derives from a female donor with multiple sclerosis, enrolled in a pregnancy study. The rearrangement joined TRBV4-1 to TRBJ2-1; 7 nucleotides in the junction match TRBD2. Source: CD4+ T cells from peripheral blood mononuclear cells, taken before pregnancy. The CDR3 protein is CASSQVNLGLDRGEQFF. The DNA reads as follows: TGCGCCAGCAGCCAAGTGAACCTAGGACTAGATCGCGGGGAGCAGTTCTTC.